Sequencing of this TCR beta chain was carried out in a study of identical twins (dated by TCRdb to about 2016). For the study in its entirety: TCR alpha and beta repertoires from monozygotic twins, unrelated adults of various ages and cord blood were deep-sequenced to test whether fetal clonotypes persist. Replicate twin experiments were performed at different times using different library preparation protocols to rule out contamination. What the work shows at the level of the full study, not this receptor alone: Invariant T cells such as MAIT and iNKT could partly confound zero-insertion analyses, though diverse VJ usage argued against this for most clonotypes. In monozygotic twins, recombination models systematically underestimated out-of-frame TCR alpha sharing, but the models matched the sharing seen between unrelated individuals. Abundant cord blood beta clonotypes had fewer insertions, young adult naive repertoires showed a similar but weaker trend, and memory repertoires showed no such trend. Compared with coincidental sharing between unrelated individuals, out-of-frame TCR alpha sequences shared between twins had an excess of sequences with low generation probability. In beta out-of-frame sequences, excess twin sharing was weaker, because having fewer shared sequences lowered the signal-to-noise ratio. Because the same donors could not be followed over many years, the conclusions relied on cross-sectional statistical analysis.

All donors were healthy Caucasians. Notes on this clonotype: Its antigen is still unknown. No much larger clone is present one base from it, and per-base qualities are unavailable.

Receptor amplification or capture employed 5' RACE. Sequencing used an Illumina HiSeq 2000. A universal primer binding site was added through template switching, and the final cDNA carried a unique molecular identifier so that TCR cDNA molecules could be counted accurately. Specific primers in the conserved constant-segment region were used to synthesize first-strand cDNA for the TCR alpha and beta chains. Each cDNA library was double barcoded, with a SMART-Mk sample barcode plus Illumina barcodes, to control for contamination. Two successive PCR steps introduced TruSeq adapter sequences along with Illumina sample barcodes. The Illumina HiSeq platform was used with custom primers to sequence TCR alpha and beta cDNA libraries. In the original analysis: Raw reads were processed with MiGEC to extract unique molecular identifiers, and MiXCR was used to determine CDR3 positions. For each individual, recombination models were inferred using an EM algorithm with the repgenHMM and IGoR tools. The analysis of shared clonotypes was done with the tcR package in R, with sharing normalized by the product of cloneset sizes. To study raw recombination free of thymic and clonal selection effects, out-of-frame nonproductive sequences were analyzed. Starting from the raw public reads, TCRdb applied fastp trimming at Q25, assembled clones with MiXCR and retained in-frame beta chains. Rows matching on CDR3 protein sequence are summarized as one entry with the most common DNA and genes. These V and J calls rely on TCRdb rather than the paper's analysis. The sample data list roughly 1.6 million distinct CDR3 sequences, and under 35% of these were observed just once. The biggest ten clones account for about 0.27% of the sample.

Trimming at the junction amounts to 6 bases on V and 9 bases on J, and the germline ends lie 18 bases apart. The CDR3 runs 15 amino acids, cysteine and phenylalanine included. The kept DNA is CDR3 alone, 45 bases in frame from the first base. CDR1 and CDR2 are drawn from the germline V gene: SNHLY, FYNNEI. The TCR comes from a newborn girl in good health. Recombination linked TRBV2 to TRBJ1-6; a tentative D call is TRBD1 (5 bases match). The sample taken for sequencing was cord blood. The CDR3 amino acid sequence is: CASSRTGRGSSPLHF. The sequenced DNA: TGTGCCAGCAGCCGAACAGGACGCGGGAGTTCACCCCTCCACTTT.